Sequencing of this T cell receptor beta chain was carried out in a study of immune cell composition in non-small cell lung cancer. Using immunoSEQ multiplex PCR, the repertoire was profiled, and TCRdb retains in-frame clones only, with some absent. The table has more than 7,500 clones, roughly two thirds seen once. CDR1 is WSHSY and CDR2 is SAAADI in the germline V gene. Unmatched junction bases numbered 8, after V lost 8 bases and J lost 7 bases. This CDR3 has 16 amino acids. The genes are TRBV10-2 and TRBJ2-1, with 16 bases matching TRBD2. This sequence was found in a human donor with non-small cell lung cancer. Sequences were obtained from lung tumor tissue. The CDR3 nucleotides read TGCGCCAGCTTAGGGACTAGCGGGGGGGTTGGAAATGAGCAGTTCTTC. Protein: CASLGTSGGVGNEQFF.